A single sample is the source of the 32 T cell receptor beta chains below, sequenced in a study of control samples from healthy donors and cancer patients. Assay used: immunoSEQ multiplex PCR; TCRdb lists only in-frame clones, some missing. Of some 130,000 clones listed, approximately 92% are singletons. The source material was blood. The receptors shown here come from a woman between 45 and 65 years old in good health.

This sequence joins TRBV27 and TRBJ2-5, with D tentatively TRBD1 (5 bases). Trimming took 2 bases from V and 2 from J, leaving 9 bases between them. CDR3 length equals 14 residues. CDR1 is MNHEY, CDR2 SMNVEV, per germline (reference sequence). The CDR3 is CASSLQGQQETQYF. CDR3 nucleotide sequence: TGTGCCAGCAGTTTACAGGGTCAGCAAGAGACCCAGTACTTC.

V usage is TRBV5-1 and J usage is TRBJ2-1; 12 bases are a match to TRBD2. Trimming removed 2 bases from V and 5 bases from J; junction bases left unmatched: 11. This CDR3 has 18 amino acids. The V gene's germline CDR1 is SGHRS and CDR2 YFSETQ. CDR3: CASSFNFPGLAGNNEQFF. CDR3 in DNA: TGCGCCAGCAGCTTTAATTTTCCCGGACTAGCGGGAAACAATGAGCAGTTCTTC.

J is TRBJ2-3 and V is TRBV5-4; tentatively, D is TRBD1 or TRBD2 (5 bases each). The CDR3 spans 15 residues. CDR1 is SGHNT and CDR2 is YYREEE in the germline V gene (reference sequence). V lost 0 bases and J 4 bases, leaving 12 bases between the germline ends. The CDR3 reads CASSLEGTWSDTQYF. In nucleotides, the CDR3 is TGTGCCAGCAGCTTGGAGGGGACGTGGTCAGATACGCAGTATTTT.

The J gene is TRBJ1-5, the V gene TRBV2; the D is unclear. Germline-derived CDR1 and CDR2 are SNHLY and FYNNEI. The CDR3 contains 14 residues. V shed 2 bases and J shed 3 bases, with 8 bases lying between them. The CDR3 sequence: CASSERELNQPQHF. CDR3 DNA sequence: TGTGCCAGCAGTGAACGGGAACTCAATCAGCCCCAGCATTTT.

The J gene is TRBJ1-5, the V gene TRBV7-2; 8 nucleotides match TRBD1. CDR1 and CDR2 from the germline V gene are SGHTA and FQGNSA. V was clipped by 5 bases and J by 7 bases; unmatched bases: 4. This CDR3 is 13 amino acids long. The CDR3, as DNA: TGTGCCAGCAGCACGGACAGGGTCCAGCCCCAGCATTTT. This gives the protein CASSTDRVQPQHF. The full variable domain, in which reference TRBV7-2 and TRBJ1-5 provide the parts outside the CDR3, is GAGVSQSPSNKVTEKGKDVELRCDPISGHTALYWYRQSLGQGLEFLIYFQGNSAPDKSGLPSDRFSAERTGGSVSTLTIQRTQQEDSAVYLCASSTDRVQPQHFGDGTRLSIL.

This chain uses TRBV3-1 (or the pseudogene TRBV3-2) with TRBJ1-2; a possible D gene is TRBD1 (5 bases). V was trimmed by 3 bases and J by 4 bases, leaving 9 bases between them. The V gene's germline CDR1 is LGHDT and CDR2 YNNKEL (reference sequence). This CDR3 contains 13 residues. The CDR3 DNA is TGTGCCAGCAGCCAGGGGCAGAGCTATGGCTACACCTTC. This sequence encodes CASSQGQSYGYTF.

The table lists this clone with a few counts. The chain carries TRBV6-5 and TRBJ1-5; D uncertain. The CDR3 is made up of 15 amino acids. CDR1 is MNHEY, CDR2 SVGAGI, per germline. V lost 6 bases to trimming and J lost 0 bases, with 12 bases between them. CDR3 coding DNA: TGTGCCAGCAGGAAAGGAGACACTAGCAATCAGCCCCAGCATTTT. As protein: CASRKGDTSNQPQHF.

The chain is built from TRBV6-1 and TRBJ1-6; D not resolved. Trimming pared 2 bases from V and 13 bases from J, leaving 12 bases between. This CDR3 has 13 amino acids. Germline V gives CDR1 MNHNS, CDR2 SASEGT. CDR3 nucleotide sequence: TGTGCCAGCAGTGAAACGGGAGGTAGTCCCCTCCACTTT. The encoded protein is CASSETGGSPLHF.

In this sample, this clone turned up once. The chain links TRBV3-1 (or the pseudogene TRBV3-2) to TRBJ1-1, with no clear D. CDR1 is LGHDT and CDR2 is YNNKEL in the germline V gene (reference sequence). V was trimmed by 8 bases and J by 1 base, leaving 17 bases between them. The CDR3 is 15 residues long. CDR3 amino acids: CASRPRGIKNTEAFF. The CDR3 nucleotides are TGTGCCAGCCGTCCCCGGGGTATCAAGAACACTGAAGCTTTCTTT.

This chain joins TRBV5-1 and TRBJ2-2; TRBD2 aligns across 8 bases. The CDR3 runs to 15 residues. The V segment lost 4 bases and the J segment 3 bases; nucleotides outside the gene matches: 5. From germline, CDR1 is SGHRS and CDR2 YFSETQ. DNA of the CDR3: TGCGCCAGCAGCCCCCGGGAGGGGGACACCGGGGAGCTGTTTTTT. Its protein is CASSPREGDTGELFF.

V gene TRBV4-1 combines with J gene TRBJ1-1; D ambiguous. The CDR3 is 18 residues long. V lost 0 bases and J 3 bases, leaving 20 bases between the germline ends. In germline, CDR1 is MGHRA, CDR2 YSYEKL. CDR3: CASSQELKSWISHTEAFF. Written as DNA, the CDR3 is TGCGCCAGCAGCCAAGAACTAAAAAGTTGGATATCTCACACTGAAGCTTTCTTT.

The CDR3 coding sequence is TGTGCCAGCAGTTACTCGGCGGACCCTGGGGCCAACGTCCTGACTTTC. It yields the protein CASSYSADPGANVLTF. The rearrangement links TRBV6-5 to TRBJ2-6; no definite D call. Trimming cost V 0 bases and J 2 bases, with 8 bases left between them. Germline CDR1 MNHEY, CDR2 SVGAGI. CDR3 length equals 16 residues.

The rearrangement joins TRBV7-8 to TRBJ1-1, with D maybe TRBD1 (6 bases). CDR1 and CDR2 from the germline V gene are SGHVS and FQNEAQ. The CDR3 has 15 amino acids. V was shortened by 3 bases and J by 0 bases, with 11 bases between the two germline ends. CDR3 nucleotide sequence: TGTGCCAGCAGCTTCCCCGGGACATTGAACACTGAAGCTTTCTTT. As protein: CASSFPGTLNTEAFF. The full variable domain, with the rest looked up from reference TRBV7-8 and TRBJ1-1, is GAGVSQSPRYKVAKRGQDVALRCDPISGHVSLFWYQQALGQGPEFLTYFQNEAQLDKSGLPSDRFFAERPEGSVSTLKIQRTQQEDSAVYLCASSFPGTLNTEAFFGQGTRLTVV.

The V and J genes are TRBV10-1 and TRBJ1-1; perhaps TRBD1 as D (6 bases). Germline-derived CDR1 and CDR2 are WNHNN and SYGVQD (reference sequence). The CDR3 sequence is 14 residues long. V was trimmed by 7 bases and J by 4 bases, leaving 16 bases between them. The CDR3 nucleotides read TGCGCCAGCAACTCCCAGAGAGGGGGCACTGAAGCTTTCTTT. Residues: CASNSQRGGTEAFF.

This rearrangement joins TRBV7-8 to TRBJ2-1; 12 bases agree with TRBD2. From germline, CDR1 is SGHVS and CDR2 FQNEAQ. V lost 5 bases and J lost 7; bases outside the gene matches: 6. This CDR3 region has 15 residues. The chain's CDR3 is CASSASGRAVNEQFF. As DNA, the CDR3 is TGTGCCAGCAGCGCTAGCGGGAGGGCCGTTAATGAGCAGTTCTTC.

The chain carries TRBV9 and TRBJ2-2, with 7 bases lining up with TRBD2. Looked up from germline, CDR1 is SGDLS and CDR2 is YYNGEE. This CDR3 is built from 15 residues. V shed 0 bases, J shed 8 bases, and the junction held 7 bases outside the gene matches. The CDR3 DNA follows: TGTGCCAGCAGCGTAGAAGGCGGGAGCCCTGGGGAGCTGTTTTTT. Protein sequence: CASSVEGGSPGELFF.

CDR3 in amino acids: CASSQKTNTEAFF. CDR3 nucleotide sequence: TGTGCCAGCAGCCAGAAAACGAACACTGAAGCTTTCTTT. V gene TRBV3-1 (or the pseudogene TRBV3-2) combines with J gene TRBJ1-1; D is unresolved. Trimming took 3 bases from V and 1 from J, leaving 6 bases between them. The germline V gene encodes CDR1 LGHDT and CDR2 YNNKEL (reference sequence). The CDR3 is made up of 13 amino acids.

To note about this clone: Different DNA sequences within this sample yield the same CDR3. V and J are TRBV28 and TRBJ1-4; maybe TRBD1 (6 bases). Germline-derived CDR1 and CDR2 are MDHEN and SYDVKM. This CDR3 has 15 residues. V gave up 6 bases and J gave up 1 base, with 12 bases separating them. CDR3 bases: TGTGCCAGCAGCCTCGGGGGGCTAACTAATGAAAAACTGTTTTTT. Encoded protein: CASSLGGLTNEKLFF.

For this clone: Other DNA sequences in the sample encode the same CDR3. The chain carries TRBV5-4 and TRBJ1-2; D perhaps matches TRBD1 (5 bases). This CDR3 comprises 15 residues. Trimming took off 0 bases at V and 4 bases at J, with 13 bases between the two ends. Germline V gene lookup returns CDR1 SGHNT and CDR2 YYREEE (reference sequence). This chain's CDR3 is CASSLGATETYGYTF. The CDR3 nucleotides are TGTGCCAGCAGCTTGGGGGCGACAGAAACCTATGGCTACACCTTC. Full variable domain (rest looked up from reference TRBV5-4 and TRBJ1-2): ETGVTQSPTHLIKTRGQQVTLRCSSQSGHNTVSWYQQALGQGPQFIFQYYREEENGRGNFPPRFSGLQFPNYSSELNVNALELDDSALYLCASSLGATETYGYTFGSGTRLTVV.

This chain uses TRBV9 with TRBJ1-2, with D uncertain. There are 14 residues in the CDR3. Trimming took off 0 bases at V and 2 bases at J, with 8 bases between the two ends. Germline V gene sequence: CDR1 SGDLS, CDR2 YYNGEE. The CDR3 region has the DNA TGTGCCAGCAGCGTAGAGCATGACAACTATGGCTACACCTTC. Protein: CASSVEHDNYGYTF.

The V and J genes are TRBV5-1 and TRBJ2-7, with 11 positions matching TRBD2. Germline V gene lookup returns CDR1 SGHRS and CDR2 YFSETQ. The CDR3 has 16 residues. The trim removed 4 bases at V and 3 bases at J, leaving 9 bases unmatched. The CDR3 DNA follows: TGCGCCAGCAGCAGATTAGCGGGAGGGAGCGTCTACGAGCAGTACTTC. Amino acid sequence: CASSRLAGGSVYEQYF.

The CDR3 DNA reads TGTGCCAGCAGCTTAGTCTCAGACAACTATGGCTACACCTTC. This gives the protein CASSLVSDNYGYTF. The J gene is TRBJ1-2, the V gene TRBV7-8; D is ambiguous. V lost 1 base and J lost 2, with 8 bases in between. The CDR3 totals 14 residues. Germline CDR1 reads SGHVS; CDR2 reads FQNEAQ.

This chain uses TRBV6-1 with TRBJ2-5, with 7 positions matching TRBD2. CDR3 length: 15 amino acids. V gave up 2 bases and J gave up 1 base; unmatched junction bases: 4. The V gene's germline CDR1 is MNHNS and CDR2 SASEGT. CDR3 coding DNA: TGTGCCAGCAGTGAAACAGCGGGGAGCCAAGAGACCCAGTACTTC. Residues: CASSETAGSQETQYF.

The V and J genes are TRBV6-5 and TRBJ1-6; D gene ambiguous. V was cut by 2 bases and J by 9 bases, with 17 bases left in between. In germline, CDR1 is MNHEY, CDR2 SVGAGI. This CDR3 contains 16 residues. The CDR3 protein is CASSYDSSPFFSPLHF. As DNA, the CDR3 is TGTGCCAGCAGTTACGATTCCAGTCCCTTTTTTTCACCCCTCCACTTT.

The chain carries TRBV4-1 and TRBJ2-7; 14 bases match TRBD2. Germline V CDR1 and CDR2: MGHRA, YSYEKL. V gave up 2 bases and J gave up 2 bases; unmatched junction bases: 8. The CDR3 extends over 18 amino acids. CDR3 in DNA: TGCGCCAGCAGCCAACCCGGGACTAGCGGGAGAGGAGCCTACGAGCAGTACTTC. Protein: CASSQPGTSGRGAYEQYF.

The chain recombines TRBV3-1 (or the pseudogene TRBV3-2) with TRBJ2-7; D perhaps matches TRBD2 (6 bases). Trimming pared 1 base from V and 1 base from J, leaving 14 bases between. The germline CDR1 and CDR2 sequences are LGHDT and YNNKEL (reference sequence). This CDR3 has 16 residues. The DNA of the CDR3 is TGTGCCAGCAGCCAAGTCGGGAGCGGCCCTTCCTACGAGCAGTACTTC. Its protein is CASSQVGSGPSYEQYF.

This chain uses TRBV3-1 (or the pseudogene TRBV3-2) with TRBJ1-2; 9 nucleotides match TRBD1. Losses at the gene ends were 0 bases for V and 7 bases for J; bases not matched to a gene: 9. CDR3 length: 16 residues. Looked up from germline, CDR1 is LGHDT and CDR2 is YNNKEL (reference sequence). The CDR3: CASSQEGGQGPSGYTF. The CDR3 DNA is TGTGCCAGCAGCCAAGAAGGGGGACAGGGTCCTTCTGGCTACACCTTC.

This clone occurred once. This rearrangement joins TRBV5-1 to TRBJ1-6, with TRBD1 as a possible D gene (5 bases). Looked up from germline, CDR1 is SGHRS and CDR2 is YFSETQ. The CDR3 runs to 14 residues. The V end lost 2 bases, the J end lost 7 bases, and 10 bases lay between the germline ends. The CDR3 DNA sequence: TGCGCCAGCAGCTTAACAGGTTTAAATTCACCCCTCCACTTT. Its translation: CASSLTGLNSPLHF.

V usage is TRBV5-1 and J usage is TRBJ2-7; 11 nucleotides align to TRBD2. The CDR3 loop spans 16 amino acids. Germline V CDR1 and CDR2: SGHRS, YFSETQ. V was pared by 0 bases and J by 4 bases, with 6 bases of the junction left unmatched. The chain's CDR3 is CASSLGLAGSNYEQYF. CDR3 in DNA: TGCGCCAGCAGCTTGGGACTAGCGGGATCCAATTACGAGCAGTACTTC.

V gene TRBV28 combines with J gene TRBJ1-1; no reliable D call. Germline loops: CDR1 MDHEN, CDR2 SYDVKM. V gave up 6 bases and J gave up 5 bases, with 7 bases separating them. The CDR3 contains 11 residues. The CDR3 DNA is TGTGCCAGCAGCGAGGGTACTGAAGCTTTCTTT. As protein: CASSEGTEAFF.

Comment on this clone: An end of the junction does not agree with germline; a read error may underlie this. CDR3 DNA sequence: TGTGCCGGCAGCCCAGGGACAGGGACGGTAACTGAAGCTTTCTTT. Encoded protein: CAGSPGTGTVTEAFF. The chain employs TRBV6-5 and TRBJ1-1, with TRBD1 identical over 9 bases. Per germline, CDR1 MNHEY and CDR2 SVGAGI. There are 15 residues in the CDR3.

This chain uses TRBV11-2 with TRBJ2-1; 10 nucleotides align to TRBD1. The CDR3 totals 17 residues. The V and J ends lost 1 base and 7 bases, in that order; junction bases with no gene match: 10. Germline values: CDR1 SGHAT, CDR2 FQNNGV. The DNA of the CDR3 is TGTGCCAGCAGCTTAGTACCCTCGCCGGGACAGGGGAATGAGCAGTTCTTC. It encodes CASSLVPSPGQGNEQFF.